This TCR beta chain was documented in a study of T cells and copy number aberrations in small-cell lung cancer. Findings of the study overall: Tumors showed lower T-cell density, richness and clonality than adjacent lung, though density did not differ significantly.

Donors were all either smokers or heavy second-hand smokers. Only tumor regions expected to give at least 150 ng DNA were used. Trimming shortened V by 1 base and J by 5 bases, and 17 bases separated the two germline ends. Per the germline V gene, CDR1 is SGHVT and CDR2 is SQSDAQ. This CDR3 is built from 17 residues. As to this clone: Its antigen is not identified.

Method: immunoSEQ multiplex PCR; TCRdb's copy keeps in-frame clones and lacks some. The table records over a thousand clones, roughly 80% of them present only once. The V call is TRBV7-4, the J call TRBJ1-4; D possibly corresponds to TRBD1 (6 bases). The sequenced sample consisted of tumor tissue. This sequence originates from a man aged 55 to 69 with small cell lung cancer. CDR3 bases: TGTGCCAGCAGCTTAGTCGACCCTCGGGGGCCCAATGAAAAACTGTTTTTT. This encodes CASSLVDPRGPNEKLFF.